The 3 T cell receptor beta chains in this list originate from one sample, sequenced in a study of human T cells and chemical hapten exposure. A single record per CDR3 protein comes from TCRdb applying MiXCR to the RACE reads. This table holds tens of thousands of distinct CDR3 sequences, less than 8.5% found once. Stated time point: pre-sensitization, week 0. Noted treatment: therapeutic diphenylcyclopropenone sensitization with weekly scalp DPC. The sequenced sample was whole blood, obtained in connection with sensitization to the hapten diphenylcyclopropenone (DPC). Every receptor here comes from a woman aged 45-59 years with alopecia areata. Some clones in this sample may be carry-over from other donors' samples.

A few counts support this clonotype. The chain combines TRBV5-1 with TRBJ1-1; D ambiguous. Trimming took off 4 bases at V and 2 bases at J, with 18 bases between the two ends. Germline CDR1 SGHRS, CDR2 YFSETQ. The CDR3 totals 16 residues. The CDR3 DNA is TGCGCCAGCAGCCTAACCGGTCCGGGTTTAAACACTGAAGCTTTCTTT. Translated: CASSLTGPGLNTEAFF.

This clonotype came up many times. V is TRBV13 and J is TRBJ2-7; 8 bases match TRBD1. V trimming: 10 bases; J trimming: 2 bases; junction bases outside the gene matches: 4. CDR1 PRHDT and CDR2 FYEKMQ come from the germline V gene (reference sequence). The CDR3 spans 12 residues. The CDR3 loop is CATEGQAYEQYF. In DNA, the CDR3 is TGTGCCACCGAGGGACAGGCCTACGAGCAGTACTTC.

The sample holds a few counts of this clonotype. The rearrangement uses TRBV7-9 and TRBJ2-7; possible D gene TRBD2, 7 bases. Trimming shortened V by 1 base and J by 2 bases, and 15 bases separated the two germline ends. CDR3 size: 16 residues. Looked up from germline, CDR1 is SEHNR and CDR2 is FQNEAQ (reference sequence). DNA of the CDR3: TGTGCCAGCAGCTTAGGGTCGGGGGGCCCCCCCTACGAGCAGTACTTC. Translating gives CASSLGSGGPPYEQYF.